These 7 T cell receptor beta chains share one sample of origin, sequenced in a study of blood T cell repertoires in COVID-19. Sequencing was performed with immunoSEQ multiplex PCR; in TCRdb, only in-frame clones are kept and a portion is missing. The sample has under 200,000 clones; 70% to 90% are singletons. The sequenced sample was peripheral blood. Receptors originate from a woman aged 70-85 years with acute or convalescent COVID-19.

The chain is built from TRBV27 and TRBJ2-7, with 11 bases fitting TRBD2. Per germline, CDR1 MNHEY and CDR2 SMNVEV (reference sequence). V was pared by 5 bases and J by 7 bases, with 13 bases of the junction left unmatched. The CDR3 sequence is 16 residues long. The CDR3 DNA is TGTGCCAGCAGTGCAAATATAGCGGGAGGGCGAGGGGAGCAGTACTTC. Its translation: CASSANIAGGRGEQYF.

This chain joins TRBV7-9 and TRBJ2-3, with TRBD2 matching over 13 bases. CDR1 is SEHNR and CDR2 is FQNEAQ in the germline V gene (reference sequence). The junction had 8 bases not matched to a gene; V was cut back by 5 bases and J by 6 bases. This CDR3 has 16 amino acids. CDR3 loop: CASSAGTSGKGDTQYF. The CDR3 nucleotides are TGTGCCAGCAGCGCCGGGACTAGCGGGAAAGGGGATACGCAGTATTTT.

This clone has a handful of counts. This chain connects TRBV6-5 to TRBJ2-1; D not resolved. Germline lookup yields CDR1 MNHEY and CDR2 SVGAGI. V was shortened by 0 bases and J by 6 bases, with 9 bases between the two germline ends. The CDR3 contains 14 residues. The CDR3 protein is CASSYSIYFNEQFF. CDR3 sequence (DNA): TGTGCCAGCAGTTACTCGATCTATTTCAATGAGCAGTTCTTC.

A few counts support this clone. The chain's CDR3 is CASRGLPGSAGEQYF. CDR3 coding DNA: TGTGCCAGCAGGGGACTGCCGGGCTCCGCGGGAGAGCAGTACTTC. V gene TRBV28 combines with J gene TRBJ2-7; TRBD2 is a possible D gene (6 bases). Germline CDR1 reads MDHEN; CDR2 reads SYDVKM. The germline V and J ends were trimmed by 6 bases and 7 bases, with 22 bases remaining between them. CDR3 length: 15 amino acids.

The rearrangement joins TRBV19 to TRBJ1-1; 9 bases agree with TRBD1. J was trimmed by 3 bases and V by 2 bases; bases with no gene match: 4. CDR1 and CDR2 (germline): LNHDA, SQIVND (reference sequence). The CDR3 totals 15 residues. In DNA, the CDR3 is TGTGCCAGTAGTATACAGGGACAGGGCTACACTGAAGCTTTCTTT. This encodes CASSIQGQGYTEAFF.

This clone was detected a few times. The chain's CDR3 is CAIASIQGEAFF. The CDR3 DNA follows: TGTGCCATTGCCTCGATTCAGGGTGAAGCTTTCTTT. V is TRBV10-3 and J is TRBJ1-1, with a weak D call TRBD1 (5 bases). There are 12 residues in the CDR3. Germline V gene sequence: CDR1 ENHRY, CDR2 SYGVKD. The V end lost 9 bases, the J end lost 7 bases, and 15 bases lay between the germline ends.

The chain is built from TRBV3-1 (or the pseudogene TRBV3-2) and TRBJ2-2, with a possible D match to TRBD2 (6 bases). The length of the CDR3 is 16 residues. In germline, CDR1 is LGHDT, CDR2 YNNKEL (reference sequence). Trimming took off 2 bases at V and 7 bases at J, with 17 bases between the two ends. DNA of the CDR3: TGTGCCAGCAGCCAATCGAGGACTATATCGAACGGGGAGCTGTTTTTT. This translates into CASSQSRTISNGELFF.